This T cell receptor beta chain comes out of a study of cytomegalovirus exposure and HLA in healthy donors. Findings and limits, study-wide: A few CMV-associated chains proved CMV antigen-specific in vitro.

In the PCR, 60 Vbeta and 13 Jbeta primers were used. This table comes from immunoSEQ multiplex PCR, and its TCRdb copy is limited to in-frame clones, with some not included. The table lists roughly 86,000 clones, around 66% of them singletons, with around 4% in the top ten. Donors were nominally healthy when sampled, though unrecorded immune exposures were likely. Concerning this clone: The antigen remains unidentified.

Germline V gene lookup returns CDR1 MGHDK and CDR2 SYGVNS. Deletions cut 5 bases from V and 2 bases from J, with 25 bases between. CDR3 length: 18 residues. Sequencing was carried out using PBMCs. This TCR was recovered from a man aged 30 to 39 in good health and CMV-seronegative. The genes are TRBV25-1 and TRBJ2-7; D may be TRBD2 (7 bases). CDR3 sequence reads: CASSNPWGARESAYEQYF. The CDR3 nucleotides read TGTGCCAGCAGTAATCCCTGGGGGGCGCGGGAGTCAGCCTACGAGCAGTACTTC.